The TCR beta chain under discussion was sequenced for a study of OX40 agonist ivuxolimab in advanced cancers. V lost 6 bases and J 1 base, leaving 16 bases between the germline ends. The CDR3 has 16 residues. The V gene's germline CDR1 is SNHLY and CDR2 FYNNEI. Clones were sequenced by immunoSEQ multiplex PCR, and TCRdb holds only the in-frame ones, with some missing. Of about 37,000 clones in the sample, 70% to 80% were seen once. The TCR comes from an adult with an advanced solid tumor such as melanoma, head and neck, liver or kidney cancer. V is TRBV2 and J is TRBJ2-1; D gene ambiguous. This material consisted of CD4+ or CD8+ T cells sorted from blood, taken in a trial of the OX40 agonist ivuxolimab. For the CDR3, the DNA is TGTGCCAGCAGAAGGAATTTAGACTTTTCCTACAATGAGCAGTTCTTC. Encoded protein: CASRRNLDFSYNEQFF.